This T cell receptor beta chain appears in the sequencing data of a study of blood T cells in healthy people across ages. Study conclusions and caveats: Diversity of TCR beta per million T cells declined in a roughly linear way with age.

This CDR3 has 15 amino acids. The germline CDR1 and CDR2 sequences are MNHEY and SVGAGI. V was cut by 5 bases and J by 0 bases, with 12 bases left in between. This clonotype was recorded a few times. The target antigen is unknown. Through a sample-barcoded 5' primer and a J-beta primer mix, a second PCR was run for roughly 6 to 12 cycles. TCRdb fed the 5' RACE reads into MiXCR, producing one record per CDR3 protein. Altogether 1,500,000 or so distinct CDR3 sequences are present, 35% to 45% being singletons, with the ten largest covering just over 4%. Input material: blood. The clonotype was recovered from a woman between 18 and 29 years old in good health. The V gene is TRBV6-5, the J gene TRBJ2-3; D might be TRBD2 (6 bases). This chain's CDR3 is CASSTWGVSTDTQYF. CDR3 nucleotide sequence: TGTGCCAGCAGTACATGGGGGGTTAGCACAGATACGCAGTATTTT.